One sample yielded the 19 T cell receptor beta chains listed below, sequenced in a study of cytomegalovirus exposure and HLA in healthy donors (dated by TCRdb to between 2016 and 2019). Receptor amplification or capture employed the immunoSEQ multiplex PCR assay. The multiplex PCR relied on a mix of 60 forward primers for TCR Vbeta segments and 13 reverse primers for TCR Jbeta segments. The immuneACCESS repertoire file appears here via TCRdb, limited to in-frame rearrangements. These files lack a portion of the clones; in checked studies, under half of the deficit traces to unresolved V genes, and the cause of the others is not known. The table held for this sample gives fewer than 250,000 clones. Roughly 0.89% of the sample lies in the top ten. Sequencing was carried out using PBMCs. These TCRs come from a woman aged 25 to 39 in good health and CMV-seropositive.

The V call is TRBV7-9, the J call TRBJ2-2; 9 bases align to TRBD1. Trimming took 6 bases from V and 6 from J; bases not matched to a gene: 5. This CDR3 spans 14 amino acids. Germline CDR1 reads SEHNR; CDR2 reads FQNEAQ (reference sequence). The CDR3 reads CASRSRDRAGELFF. CDR3 bases: TGTGCCAGCAGATCGCGGGACAGGGCCGGGGAGCTGTTTTTT.

V and J are TRBV5-6 and TRBJ2-1, with 9 bases that match TRBD2. The CDR3 sequence is 16 residues long. Germline CDR1 is SGHDT and CDR2 is YYEEEE. The V and J ends lost 4 bases and 2 bases, in that order; junction bases with no gene match: 7. For the CDR3, the DNA is TGTGCCAGCAGCCCCCCGGCTAGCGGGGCCTACAATGAGCAGTTCTTC. It translates to CASSPPASGAYNEQFF.

The chain employs TRBV4-3 and TRBJ1-1; D not resolved. Trimming cost V 0 bases and J 9 bases, with 11 bases left between them. The CDR3 sequence is 13 residues long. Germline CDR1 is LGHNA and CDR2 is YSLEER. For the CDR3, the DNA is TGCGCCAGCAGCCAAGATATTGAGGGCAAAGCTTTCTTT. Its translation is CASSQDIEGKAFF.

The chain uses TRBV5-5 and TRBJ1-5; D gene uncertain. V lost 4 bases and J lost 0, with 8 bases in between. This CDR3 has 14 residues. CDR1 and CDR2 from the germline V gene are SGHKS and YYEKEE (reference sequence). CDR3 in DNA: TGTGCCAGCAGCCGCACAGATAGCAATCAGCCCCAGCATTTT. This translates into CASSRTDSNQPQHF. Supplemented by reference TRBV5-5 and TRBJ1-5, the full variable domain reads DAGVTQSPTHLIKTRGQQVTLRCSPISGHKSVSWYQQVLGQGPQFIFQYYEKEERGRGNFPDRFSARQFPNYSSELNVNALLLGDSALYLCASSRTDSNQPQHFGDGTRLSIL.

The V gene is TRBV23-1, the J gene TRBJ1-3, with D hard to call. TRBV23-1 is recorded as an ORF, its role being uncertain. The CDR3 covers 15 residues. Trimming stripped 3 bases from V and 0 bases from J, with 9 bases between. The DNA of the CDR3 is TGCGCCAGCAGTCATCCGGGATTCTCTGGAAACACCATATATTTT. The encoded protein is CASSHPGFSGNTIYF.

The CDR3 region is CASSLAVGVAYEQYF. The CDR3 DNA sequence: TGCGCCAGCAGCTTGGCTGTCGGGGTGGCCTACGAGCAGTACTTC. The chain recombines TRBV5-1 with TRBJ2-7, with D perhaps TRBD2 (5 bases). The CDR3 loop spans 15 amino acids. Germline-derived CDR1 and CDR2 are SGHRS and YFSETQ. Trimming cost V 0 bases and J 2 bases, with 12 bases left between them.

This chain links TRBV28 with TRBJ1-5, with D perhaps matching TRBD1 (5 bases). Germline CDR1 reads MDHEN; CDR2 reads SYDVKM. V dropped 5 bases and J dropped 0 bases, with 8 bases sitting between them. This CDR3 is built from 14 residues. In nucleotides, the CDR3 is TGTGCCAGCAGTCCGACAGATAGCAATCAGCCCCAGCATTTT. Translation: CASSPTDSNQPQHF. Using reference TRBV28 and TRBJ1-5 for the parts outside the CDR3, the full variable domain is DVKVTQSSRYLVKRTGEKVFLECVQDMDHENMFWYRQDPGLGLRLIYFSYDVKMKEKGDIPEGYSVSREKKERFSLILESASTNQTSMYLCASSPTDSNQPQHFGDGTRLSIL.

CDR3 sequence reads: CASLKGVNGYTF. The CDR3 nucleotides read TGTGCCAGCCTCAAGGGGGTTAACGGCTACACCTTC. The rearrangement links TRBV6-1 to TRBJ1-2; D is possibly TRBD1 (6 bases). Germline V gene data show CDR1 as MNHNS and CDR2 as SASEGT. V lost 8 bases, J lost 8 bases, and 15 bases lay in between. The CDR3 consists of 12 residues.

The rearrangement uses TRBV10-2 and TRBJ1-2; D is perhaps TRBD1 (5 bases). V was clipped by 0 bases and J by 7 bases, with 9 bases between them. This CDR3 contains 13 residues. Germline CDR1 and CDR2: WSHSY and SAAADI. CDR3 in amino acids: CASSESRGVGYTF. CDR3 sequence (DNA): TGCGCCAGCAGTGAGTCACGGGGGGTTGGCTACACCTTC.

V is TRBV7-2 and J is TRBJ2-1; 9 positions match TRBD1. The CDR3 contains 15 residues. V shed 4 bases and J 4 bases; nucleotides not matched to a gene: 5. CDR1 is SGHTA and CDR2 is FQGNSA in the germline V gene. The DNA for the CDR3 is TGTGCCAGCAGCTCCCGGGACAGGGTTTACAATGAGCAGTTCTTC. Translated: CASSSRDRVYNEQFF.

The chain is built from TRBV4-1 and TRBJ2-7; 12 nucleotides match TRBD1. The length of the CDR3 is 15 residues. J lost 5 bases, V lost 7 bases, and 9 bases had no gene match. The germline gives CDR1 MGHRA, CDR2 YSYEKL. CDR3 DNA: TGCGCCAGCAAAACCGGGACAGGGGGCCGGGACGAGCAGTACTTC. Its translation is CASKTGTGGRDEQYF.

The V and J genes are TRBV9 and TRBJ1-1; 7 bases align to TRBD1. The V and J ends lost 4 bases and 4 bases, in that order; junction bases with no gene match: 4. This CDR3 has 13 residues. Germline CDR1 and CDR2: SGDLS and YYNGEE. Written as DNA, the CDR3 is TGTGCCAGCAGCTCAACAGGGGCCACTGAAGCTTTCTTT. This translates into CASSSTGATEAFF.

J is TRBJ1-3 and V is TRBV4-1; no definite D call. Germline loops: CDR1 MGHRA, CDR2 YSYEKL. V lost 2 bases and J lost 0, with 5 bases in between. This CDR3 is 14 amino acids long. CDR3 bases: TGCGCCAGCAGCCAACAGGTCTCTGGAAACACCATATATTTT. The encoded protein is CASSQQVSGNTIYF.

V and J are TRBV7-9 and TRBJ1-1; D gene uncertain. Germline values: CDR1 SEHNR, CDR2 FQNEAQ (reference sequence). This CDR3 has 12 residues. Trimming stripped 2 bases from V and 7 bases from J, with 8 bases between. The CDR3: CASSLSTGEAFF. Written as DNA, the CDR3 is TGTGCCAGCAGCTTATCAACGGGTGAAGCTTTCTTT.

V usage is TRBV27 and J usage is TRBJ2-7; 7 bases are shared with TRBD1. Germline-derived CDR1 and CDR2 are MNHEY and SMNVEV (reference sequence). This CDR3 spans 13 amino acids. V lost 5 bases to trimming and J lost 5 bases; unmatched junction nucleotides: 6. Here the CDR3 DNA reads TGTGCCAGCAGTCCCCGACAGGGCCACGAGCAGTACTTC. The encoded protein is CASSPRQGHEQYF.

This chain links TRBV7-2 with TRBJ2-3; D is perhaps TRBD1 (6 bases). Germline V gene data show CDR1 as SGHTA and CDR2 as FQGNSA. The CDR3 loop spans 14 amino acids. V lost 5 bases and J 7 bases, leaving 16 bases between the germline ends. CDR3 amino acids: CASSDRSIGHTQYF. CDR3 DNA sequence: TGTGCCAGCAGCGACAGGTCCATCGGGCATACGCAGTATTTT.

The chain joins TRBV4-1 to TRBJ1-4; TRBD1 is a possible D gene (5 bases). V shed 4 bases and J shed 8 bases, with 17 bases lying between them. This CDR3 has 15 amino acids. Per the germline V gene, CDR1 is MGHRA and CDR2 is YSYEKL. The CDR3 DNA follows: TGCGCCAGCAGCCTCGACGGGGGACGAGGAGAAAAACTGTTTTTT. Translation: CASSLDGGRGEKLFF.

V gene TRBV19 combines with J gene TRBJ1-1, with 8 nucleotides matching TRBD1. The CDR3 length is 13 residues. With V trimmed by 4 bases and J by 4 bases, 2 bases remained unmatched. Per germline, CDR1 LNHDA and CDR2 SQIVND (reference sequence). The CDR3, as DNA: TGTGCCAGTAGTAGGACAGGGACCACTGAAGCTTTCTTT. It translates to CASSRTGTTEAFF.

The chain recombines TRBV2 with TRBJ2-2, with 8 bases fitting TRBD1. The ends lost 6 bases at V and 4 bases at J; junction bases unmatched: 4. The CDR3 length is 14 residues. Per germline, CDR1 SNHLY and CDR2 FYNNEI. CDR3 sequence: CASSQGAPTGELFF. The CDR3 nucleotides read TGTGCCAGCAGCCAGGGGGCGCCCACCGGGGAGCTGTTTTTT.